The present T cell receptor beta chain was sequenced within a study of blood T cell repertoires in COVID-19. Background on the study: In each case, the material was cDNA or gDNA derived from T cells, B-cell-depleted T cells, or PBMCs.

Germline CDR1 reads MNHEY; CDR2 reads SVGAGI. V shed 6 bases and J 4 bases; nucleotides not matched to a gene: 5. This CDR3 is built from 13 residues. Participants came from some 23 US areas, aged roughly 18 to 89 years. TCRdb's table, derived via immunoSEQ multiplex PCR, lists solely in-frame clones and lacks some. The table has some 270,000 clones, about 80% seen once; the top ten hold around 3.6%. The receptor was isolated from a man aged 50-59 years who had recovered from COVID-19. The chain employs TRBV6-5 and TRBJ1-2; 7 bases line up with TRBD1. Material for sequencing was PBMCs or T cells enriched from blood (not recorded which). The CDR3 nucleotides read TGTGCCAGCAGCGGGGACAGCGCCTATGGCTACACCTTC. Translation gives CASSGDSAYGYTF.